These 29 T cell receptor beta chains originate from one sample sequenced in a study of shared clonotypes between healthy human individuals (dated by TCRdb to the early 2020s). Library preparation used the immunoSEQ multiplex PCR assay. TCRdb limited this immuneACCESS table to in-frame rearrangements with V and J called. A share of clones is missing; checked studies link under half to unresolved V genes, and the rest is unexplained. The sample profile shows 520,000 or so clones; 70% to 80% of them were found once. Under 15% of the sample goes to the ten largest clones. Material: PBMCs. All receptors derive from a woman between 40 and 50 years old in good health. Some clones in this sample may be carry-over from other donors' samples.

V is TRBV14 and J is TRBJ2-7; D call uncertain. The germline V gene encodes CDR1 SGHDN and CDR2 FVKESK. This CDR3 is 14 amino acids long. The ends were cut back, 1 base at V and 0 bases at J, with 7 bases in the middle. CDR3 DNA sequence: TGTGCCAGCAGCCAAGGGTTTTACTCCTACGAGCAGTACTTC. It is translated as CASSQGFYSYEQYF.

The chain carries TRBV11-3 and TRBJ2-1, with 9 bases matching TRBD2. V lost 5 bases and J lost 7; bases outside the gene matches: 6. CDR3 length: 14 residues. The germline gives CDR1 SGHNT, CDR2 YENEEA. CDR3 nucleotides: TGTGCCAGCAGCCTTCTAGCGGGAAGTAATGAGCAGTTCTTC. Protein sequence: CASSLLAGSNEQFF.

V is TRBV5-1 and J is TRBJ2-5; D may be TRBD2 (6 bases). This CDR3 is 13 amino acids long. Germline CDR1 SGHRS, CDR2 YFSETQ. The V end was cut by 5 bases, the J end by 9 bases, with 17 bases between. Here the CDR3 reads CASRRLRGEAQYF. Written as DNA, the CDR3 is TGCGCCAGCAGGCGGTTACGCGGGGAGGCCCAGTACTTC.

CDR3 sequence reads: CASTPRGLSYEQYF. CDR3 DNA: TGTGCCAGCACCCCCCGTGGGCTGTCCTACGAGCAGTACTTC. The rearrangement uses TRBV7-9 and TRBJ2-7; D ambiguous. The CDR3 sequence is 14 residues long. Germline values: CDR1 SEHNR, CDR2 FQNEAQ (reference sequence). Deletions cut 7 bases from V and 1 base from J, with 14 bases between.

The genes are TRBV29-1 and TRBJ2-3; 7 bases line up with TRBD1. Trimming removed 6 bases from V and 1 base from J; junction bases left unmatched: 7. The germline V gene encodes CDR1 SQVTM and CDR2 ANQGSEA. This CDR3 contains 14 residues. The CDR3 region is CSVWRQGGTDTQYF. The CDR3, as DNA: TGCAGCGTATGGAGACAGGGCGGCACAGATACGCAGTATTTT.

The J gene is TRBJ1-3, the V gene TRBV27, with TRBD1 as a possible D gene (5 bases). The CDR3 totals 12 residues. With 7 bases removed from V and 8 bases from J, the gap between germline ends came to 12 bases. Per germline, CDR1 MNHEY and CDR2 SMNVEV (reference sequence). This chain's CDR3 is CASKGPGDTIYF. The CDR3 nucleotides read TGTGCCAGCAAGGGGCCGGGGGACACCATATATTTT.

The chain is built from TRBV7-3 and TRBJ2-2; 8 bases agree with TRBD2. Per the germline V gene, CDR1 is SGHTA and CDR2 is FQGTGA. Trimming removed 1 base from V and 0 bases from J; junction bases left unmatched: 19. The length of the CDR3 is 22 residues. The CDR3 DNA follows: TGTGCCAGCAGCTTAAATCCCTGGAGTGTGGCGGGAGGCGCCGCGAACACCGGGGAGCTGTTTTTT. As protein: CASSLNPWSVAGGAANTGELFF.

The CDR3 nucleotides read TGTGCCAGCAGCACGTCAGACAGGGGGTTTTCCTACGAGCAGTACTTC. Protein sequence: CASSTSDRGFSYEQYF. V and J are TRBV28 and TRBJ2-7, with TRBD1 matching over 9 bases. V lost 6 bases, J lost 1 base, and 10 bases stayed unmatched. Germline lookup yields CDR1 MDHEN and CDR2 SYDVKM. CDR3 length: 16 residues.

About this clone: Distinct nucleotide sequences in the sample also encode this CDR3. The chain has TRBV30 and TRBJ2-1; TRBD2 matches 7 bases. With 0 bases clipped from V and 4 bases from J, the junction kept 6 bases outside the gene matches. This CDR3 contains 15 residues. The germline gives CDR1 GTSNPN, CDR2 SVGIG (reference sequence). The CDR3 region is CAWSVGGSSYNEQFF. In nucleotides, the CDR3 is TGTGCCTGGAGTGTGGGCGGGAGCTCTTACAATGAGCAGTTCTTC.

This rearrangement joins TRBV7-2 to TRBJ2-4; TRBD1 agrees at 7 bases. This CDR3 has 17 amino acids. Looked up from germline, CDR1 is SGHTA and CDR2 is FQGNSA. V shed 1 base and J 1 base; nucleotides not matched to a gene: 7. CDR3 loop: CASSLVGTGAAKNIQYF. The CDR3 DNA follows: TGTGCCAGCAGCTTAGTGGGAACAGGGGCGGCCAAAAACATTCAGTACTTC.

At least ten counts were recorded for this clone. The genes are TRBV28 and TRBJ1-5; D unclear. Germline V CDR1 and CDR2: MDHEN, SYDVKM. This CDR3 has 15 amino acids. Trimming removed 5 bases from V and 5 bases from J, with 16 bases in between. The CDR3 DNA reads as TGTGCCAGCAGTCCCCCCAAGGGTGGGGATCAGCCCCAGCATTTT. Amino acid sequence: CASSPPKGGDQPQHF.

This chain links TRBV11-3 with TRBJ2-7; 10 positions match TRBD1. V lost 5 bases and J lost 6; bases outside the gene matches: 7. The CDR3 runs 14 residues. Germline V gene data show CDR1 as SGHNT and CDR2 as YENEEA. CDR3 DNA sequence: TGTGCCAGCAGCCCCGGGACAGGGGCGGGCGAGCAGTACTTC. Protein: CASSPGTGAGEQYF.

V and J are TRBV7-9 and TRBJ1-5; D is perhaps TRBD1 (5 bases). The CDR3 has 15 amino acids. Germline V gene lookup returns CDR1 SEHNR and CDR2 FQNEAQ (reference sequence). V was pared by 5 bases and J by 6 bases, with 17 bases between. In nucleotides, the CDR3 is TGTGCCAGCAGCCAAGATCCGGGGGGTGGTCAGCCCCAGCATTTT. It specifies CASSQDPGGGQPQHF.

This chain joins TRBV5-8 and TRBJ2-1, with 10 bases aligning to TRBD1. V was pared by 2 bases and J by 13 bases, with 12 bases of the junction left unmatched. The CDR3 extends over 15 amino acids. Germline lookup yields CDR1 SGHTS and CDR2 YDEGEE. The DNA for the CDR3 is TGTGCCAGCAGCTTAGTGACAGGGGGCGCGGTGGATCAGTTCTTC. Its protein product is CASSLVTGGAVDQFF. Drawing the rest from reference TRBV5-8 and TRBJ2-1, the complete variable domain is EAGVTQSPTHLIKTRGQQATLRCSPISGHTSVYWYQQALGLGLQFLLWYDEGEERNRGNFPPRFSGRQFPNYSSELNVNALELEDSALYLCASSLVTGGAVDQFFGPGTRLTVL.

This chain links TRBV30 with TRBJ2-5; unclear D gene. Gene TRBJ2-7 matches the end of the DNA better, so the J call may be wrong. Germline V gene sequence: CDR1 GTSNPN, CDR2 SVGIG (reference sequence). The CDR3 totals 13 residues. CDR3 region: CAWSLTSTYEQYF. The CDR3 DNA sequence: TGTGCCTGGAGCCTTACATCAACCTACGAGCAGTACTTC.

The chain joins TRBV19 to TRBJ1-1, with D unclear. The CDR3 runs 16 residues. V lost 4 bases, J lost 3 bases, and 18 bases lay in between. Germline loops: CDR1 LNHDA, CDR2 SQIVND (reference sequence). CDR3 in amino acids: CASSKASRWVDTEAFF. The CDR3 region has the DNA TGTGCCAGTAGTAAGGCTAGCAGGTGGGTGGACACTGAAGCTTTCTTT.

This chain joins TRBV7-2 and TRBJ2-1, with 12 bases matching TRBD2. The trim removed 5 bases at V and 6 bases at J, leaving 8 bases unmatched. Looked up from germline, CDR1 is SGHTA and CDR2 is FQGNSA. CDR3 length: 16 amino acids. Here the CDR3 DNA reads TGTGCCAGCAGCCCACAGGGACTAGCGGGCGGCAATGAGCAGTTCTTC. It translates to CASSPQGLAGGNEQFF.

With regard to this clone: Other DNA sequences from this sample encode an identical CDR3 as well. The chain links TRBV4-3 to TRBJ1-5; unclear D gene. The CDR3 is 15 amino acids. V was cut by 0 bases and J by 0 bases, with 6 bases left in between. Germline CDR1 LGHNA, CDR2 YSLEER. CDR3 nucleotides: TGCGCCAGCAGCCAAGACAGGAGTAGCAATCAGCCCCAGCATTTT. Translated, it gives CASSQDRSSNQPQHF.

The chain carries TRBV5-8 and TRBJ1-5; D not certain. Between the trimmed V and J ends, which lost 0 bases and 3 bases, there was a span of 4 bases. CDR3 length equals 13 residues. Germline CDR1 and CDR2: SGHTS and YDEGEE. The CDR3 DNA sequence: TGTGCCAGCAGCTTGGGTACCAATCAGCCCCAGCATTTT. Translated, it gives CASSLGTNQPQHF.

With respect to this clone: A read error is the likely source, as a far larger clone sits one nucleotide away. V usage is TRBV29-1 and J usage is TRBJ2-5, with D perhaps being TRBD1 or TRBD2 (5 bases each). The germline CDR1 and CDR2 sequences are SQVTM and ANQGSEA. The CDR3 is made up of 14 amino acids. The CDR3 DNA follows: TGCAGCGTTGGGGGCGGGCAGGTCGCGGAGACCCGGTACTTC. Translated, it gives CSVGGGQVAETRYF. The whole variable domain, remainder taken from reference TRBV29-1 and TRBJ2-5, is SAVISQKPSRDICQRGTSLTIQCQVDSQVTMMFWYRQQPGQSLTLIATANQGSEATYESGFVIDKFPISRPNLTFSTLTVSNMSPEDSSIYLCSVGGGQVAETRYFGPGTRLLVL.

V gene TRBV5-8 combines with J gene TRBJ2-1; D gene uncertain. Germline CDR1 is SGHTS and CDR2 is YDEGEE. This CDR3 is 14 amino acids long. V was clipped by 1 base and J by 5 bases, with 10 bases between them. The CDR3 coding sequence is TGTGCCAGCAGCTTGCAGGTTTCCAACAATGAGCAGTTCTTC. Protein product: CASSLQVSNNEQFF. Looking up the rest from reference TRBV5-8 and TRBJ2-1 gives the full variable domain: EAGVTQSPTHLIKTRGQQATLRCSPISGHTSVYWYQQALGLGLQFLLWYDEGEERNRGNFPPRFSGRQFPNYSSELNVNALELEDSALYLCASSLQVSNNEQFFGPGTRLTVL.

V usage is TRBV5-1 and J usage is TRBJ2-3, with 13 bases lining up with TRBD2. Germline V gene sequence: CDR1 SGHRS, CDR2 YFSETQ. The CDR3 extends over 16 amino acids. Trimming removed 3 bases from V and 2 bases from J; junction bases left unmatched: 3. The CDR3 sequence: CASSYGTSGTTDTQYF. The DNA for the CDR3 is TGCGCCAGCAGCTACGGGACTAGCGGGACCACAGATACGCAGTATTTT.

J is TRBJ1-4 and V is TRBV2, with TRBD1 matching over 7 bases. There are 15 residues in the CDR3. In germline, CDR1 is SNHLY, CDR2 FYNNEI. With 7 bases clipped from V and 0 bases from J, the junction kept 5 bases outside the gene matches. The CDR3 region is CASIIGTATNEKLFF. The CDR3 coding sequence is TGTGCCAGCATTATAGGGACAGCAACTAATGAAAAACTGTTTTTT.

The chain has TRBV9 and TRBJ2-5; a possible D gene is TRBD2 (5 bases). Germline-derived CDR1 and CDR2 are SGDLS and YYNGEE. V lost 2 bases and J lost 4, with 9 bases in between. This CDR3 spans 13 amino acids. CDR3 loop: CASSVNAGETQYF. In DNA, the CDR3 is TGTGCCAGCAGCGTTAACGCGGGAGAGACCCAGTACTTC.

This clone was detected only a few times. The chain links TRBV11-1 to TRBJ2-7, with D unclear. From germline, CDR1 is SGHAT and CDR2 FQDESV (reference sequence). The CDR3 sequence is 13 residues long. V lost 3 bases to trimming and J lost 2 bases, with 8 bases between them. Here the CDR3 DNA reads TGTGCCAGCAGCTTCTCCCCAGCCTACGAGCAGTACTTC. Translation gives CASSFSPAYEQYF.

The chain links TRBV11-2 to TRBJ2-2, with unresolved D. The CDR3 covers 14 residues. Trimming pared 3 bases from V and 5 bases from J, leaving 10 bases between. Germline loops: CDR1 SGHAT, CDR2 FQNNGV. The CDR3 region is CASSFLVTTGELFF. Written as DNA, the CDR3 is TGTGCCAGCAGCTTTCTAGTTACGACCGGGGAGCTGTTTTTT. The full variable domain, in which reference TRBV11-2 and TRBJ2-2 provide the parts outside the CDR3, is EAGVAQSPRYKIIEKRQSVAFWCNPISGHATLYWYQQILGQGPKLLIQFQNNGVVDDSQLPKDRFSAERLKGVDSTLKIQPAKLEDSAVYLCASSFLVTTGELFFGEGSRLTVL.

The chain joins TRBV19 to TRBJ2-3; unclear D gene. Trimming removed 5 bases from V and 2 bases from J, with 8 bases in between. Germline-derived CDR1 and CDR2 are LNHDA and SQIVND (reference sequence). There are 13 residues in the CDR3. CDR3: CASSLQLTDTQYF. In nucleotides, the CDR3 is TGTGCCAGTAGTCTACAACTCACAGATACGCAGTATTTT.

This clone was recorded a few times. V and J are TRBV5-1 and TRBJ2-2; TRBD2 might be the D (6 bases). There are 15 residues in the CDR3. Trimming left V 4 bases short and J 0 bases short, with 10 bases between. CDR1 is SGHRS, CDR2 YFSETQ, per germline. The CDR3 is CASSRGLTNTGELFF. The DNA of the CDR3 is TGCGCCAGCAGCAGGGGACTGACGAACACCGGGGAGCTGTTTTTT.

The chain is built from TRBV2 and TRBJ2-5; D remains unclear. From germline, CDR1 is SNHLY and CDR2 FYNNEI. CDR3 length: 15 residues. Trimming pared 1 base from V and 0 bases from J, leaving 9 bases between. CDR3 nucleotide sequence: TGTGCCAGCAGTGAAGACACCTCCTACCAAGAGACCCAGTACTTC. Protein: CASSEDTSYQETQYF. Based on the CDR3 plus reference TRBV2 and TRBJ2-5, the full variable domain is EPEVTQTPSHQVTQMGQEVILRCVPISNHLYFYWYRQILGQKVEFLVSFYNNEISEKSEIFDDQFSVERPDGSNFTLKIRSTKLEDSAMYFCASSEDTSYQETQYFGPGTRLLVL.